This T cell receptor (beta chain) was captured by sequencing in a study of identical twins. MiXCR was run by TCRdb on the 5' RACE reads, yielding one entry per CDR3 protein. The sample comprises 1.5 million to 2 million distinct CDR3 sequences, about 32% of which are singletons, and around 0.3% rests with the top ten. The CDR3 extends over 17 amino acids. J lost 7 bases, V lost 5 bases, and 19 bases had no gene match. Germline CDR1 reads KGHDR; CDR2 reads SFDVKD. Study-wide results and limits: Recombination models fit unrelated individuals' TCR alpha sharing but underestimated twins'. Weaker excess twin sharing was seen among beta out-of-frame sequences.

On this clonotype itself: Its specificity is unknown.

This sequence joins TRBV24-1 and TRBJ2-7, with 7 bases fitting TRBD2. This TCR was recovered from a newborn girl in good health. Source material: cord blood. The CDR3 nucleotides are TGTGCCACCAGTGGCGTCCCTAGCGGTCGCTCCTACAATGAGCAGTACTTC. Protein: CATSGVPSGRSYNEQYF.